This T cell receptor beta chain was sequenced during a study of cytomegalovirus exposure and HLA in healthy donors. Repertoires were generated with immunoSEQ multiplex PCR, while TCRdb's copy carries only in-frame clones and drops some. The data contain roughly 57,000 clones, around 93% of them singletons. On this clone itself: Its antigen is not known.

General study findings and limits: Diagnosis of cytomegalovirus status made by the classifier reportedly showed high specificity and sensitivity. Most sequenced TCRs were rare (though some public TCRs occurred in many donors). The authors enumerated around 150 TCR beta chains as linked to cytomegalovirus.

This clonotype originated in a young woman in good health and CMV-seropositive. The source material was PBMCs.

CDR3 in amino acids: CASSTSGGGMNTEAFF. The DNA for the CDR3 is TGTGCCAGCAGCACGTCAGGGGGAGGAATGAACACTGAAGCTTTCTTT. This chain joins TRBV9 and TRBJ1-1; TRBD1 aligns across 7 bases. Germline V gene lookup returns CDR1 SGDLS and CDR2 YYNGEE. V lost 4 bases to trimming and J lost 0 bases; unmatched junction nucleotides: 9. The CDR3 covers 16 residues.